The 25 T cell receptor beta chains reported below all come from one sample, sequenced in a study of T cell changes during pregnancy in multiple sclerosis. TCRdb's table, derived via immunoSEQ multiplex PCR, lists solely in-frame clones and lacks some. The table includes fewer than 20,000 clones, roughly 91% detected once. The specimen comprised CD4+ T cells from peripheral blood mononuclear cells, sampled in the first trimester of pregnancy. The origin of the receptors is a female donor in good health, enrolled as a control in a pregnancy study.

This chain links TRBV4-3 with TRBJ2-2; D may be TRBD2 (5 bases). CDR3 size: 16 residues. V lost 0 bases, J lost 3 bases, and 11 bases lay in between. Germline assignment: CDR1 LGHNA and CDR2 YSLEER. The DNA of the CDR3 is TGCGCCAGCAGCCAAGAGGTAACGGGATACACCGGGGAGCTGTTTTTT. Protein sequence: CASSQEVTGYTGELFF.

V usage is TRBV19 and J usage is TRBJ1-5, with D maybe TRBD1 (6 bases). The CDR3 is 15 residues long. Trimming took 10 bases from V and 0 from J, leaving 16 bases between them. CDR1 is LNHDA and CDR2 is SQIVND in the germline V gene (reference sequence). CDR3 nucleotide sequence: TGTGCCACCCAGACAGACAGGATTAGCAATCAGCCCCAGCATTTT. Translating it yields CATQTDRISNQPQHF.

The V and J genes are TRBV29-1 and TRBJ1-2; TRBD1 is a possible D gene (6 bases). Germline V CDR1 and CDR2: SQVTM, ANQGSEA. Deletions cut 2 bases from V and 4 bases from J, with 17 bases between. The CDR3 length is 15 residues. The CDR3 bases are TGCAGCGTTGAAAGTGGGCCCAGGGGCCTCTATGGCTACACCTTC. This sequence encodes CSVESGPRGLYGYTF.

The V and J genes are TRBV4-3 and TRBJ1-4; 7 bases are a match to TRBD1. V lost 2 bases, J lost 5 bases, and 5 bases stayed unmatched. Per germline, CDR1 LGHNA and CDR2 YSLEER. The CDR3 runs 15 residues. Here the CDR3 DNA reads TGCGCCAGCAGCCAAAACAGGGGAAGCAATGAAAAACTGTTTTTT. This gives the protein CASSQNRGSNEKLFF.

The chain links TRBV30 to TRBJ1-2; 8 bases are shared with TRBD1. Germline loops: CDR1 GTSNPN, CDR2 SVGIG (reference sequence). V dropped 5 bases and J dropped 4; count of bases not matched to a gene: 6. This CDR3 has 13 residues. The CDR3 spells CAWGPGGIYGYTF. The CDR3 DNA sequence: TGTGCCTGGGGCCCAGGGGGCATCTATGGCTACACCTTC.

Here the CDR3 reads CASSLLVQGQFF. The CDR3 nucleotides read TGTGCCAGCAGCTTACTAGTACAAGGGCAGTTCTTC. The V call is TRBV11-2, the J call TRBJ2-1; D remains ambiguous. The CDR3 length is 12 residues. Trimming cost V 2 bases and J 12 bases, with 11 bases left between them. Germline assignment: CDR1 SGHAT and CDR2 FQNNGV.

The V gene is TRBV10-3, the J gene TRBJ2-7; 8 nucleotides line up with TRBD2. There are 15 residues in the CDR3. Germline V lookup: CDR1 ENHRY, CDR2 SYGVKD. With V trimmed by 8 bases and J by 2 bases, 11 bases remained unmatched. The CDR3 protein is CAIGRGLAGAYEQYF. The DNA of the CDR3 is TGTGCCATCGGGAGAGGGCTAGCGGGTGCCTACGAGCAGTACTTC.

The chain combines TRBV4-1 with TRBJ2-3, with 9 bases lining up with TRBD1. The V gene's germline CDR1 is MGHRA and CDR2 YSYEKL. J was trimmed by 0 bases and V by 4 bases; bases with no gene match: 14. The CDR3 consists of 19 residues. CDR3 in amino acids: CASSPTGTGREDSTDTQYF. The CDR3 DNA follows: TGCGCCAGCAGCCCGACCGGGACAGGGCGTGAAGATAGCACAGATACGCAGTATTTT.

This clone occurred once. The rearrangement joins TRBV19 to TRBJ2-3, with 7 positions matching TRBD1. The V segment lost 9 bases and the J segment 6 bases; nucleotides outside the gene matches: 15. In germline, CDR1 is LNHDA, CDR2 SQIVND (reference sequence). The CDR3 is 15 amino acids. CDR3 in DNA: TGTGCCAGCCGTCCCGGGACAGCCAACTTCGATACGCAGTATTTT. Protein product: CASRPGTANFDTQYF.

This rearrangement joins TRBV14 to TRBJ2-7; possible D gene TRBD2, 6 bases. Germline V gene lookup returns CDR1 SGHDN and CDR2 FVKESK. The ends were cut back, 2 bases at V and 3 bases at J, with 14 bases in the middle. The CDR3 consists of 15 residues. The CDR3 region is CASSQTSLRNYEQYF. DNA for the CDR3: TGTGCCAGCAGCCAAACTAGCCTACGTAACTACGAGCAGTACTTC.

The chain recombines TRBV4-3 with TRBJ1-2, with 10 bases fitting TRBD1. This CDR3 region has 14 residues. V lost 1 base, J lost 8 bases, and 4 bases stayed unmatched. Germline V gene sequence: CDR1 LGHNA, CDR2 YSLEER. The CDR3 loop is CASSQVTGGRGYTF. CDR3 nucleotide sequence: TGCGCCAGCAGCCAAGTGACAGGGGGCCGAGGCTACACCTTC.

V gene TRBV30 combines with J gene TRBJ1-2; the D is unclear. V lost 3 bases, J lost 0 bases, and 8 bases lay in between. The germline V gene encodes CDR1 GTSNPN and CDR2 SVGIG (reference sequence). There are 13 residues in the CDR3. CDR3 protein: CAWRGIANYGYTF. The CDR3 nucleotides are TGTGCCTGGAGGGGCATAGCTAACTATGGCTACACCTTC.

A single count supports this clone. This sequence joins TRBV28 and TRBJ1-2; 7 bases map to TRBD1. The CDR3 loop spans 15 amino acids. The V segment lost 5 bases and the J segment 9 bases; nucleotides outside the gene matches: 15. Germline CDR1 reads MDHEN; CDR2 reads SYDVKM. The CDR3 sequence is CASSPGTERWSSYTF. The CDR3 DNA is TGTGCCAGCAGTCCTGGGACAGAGAGGTGGTCGAGCTACACCTTC.

The chain is built from TRBV5-1 and TRBJ2-3; 11 bases are shared with TRBD2. Looked up from germline, CDR1 is SGHRS and CDR2 is YFSETQ. The CDR3 length is 15 residues. The trim removed 3 bases at V and 1 base at J, leaving 1 base unmatched. The CDR3 sequence is CASSSGLAGTDTQYF. CDR3 sequence (DNA): TGCGCCAGCAGCTCGGGACTAGCGGGCACAGATACGCAGTATTTT. The complete variable domain, with remaining parts taken from reference TRBV5-1 and TRBJ2-3, reads KAGVTQTPRYLIKTRGQQVTLSCSPISGHRSVSWYQQTPGQGLQFLFEYFSETQRNKGNFPGRFSGRQFSNSRSEMNVSTLELGDSALYLCASSSGLAGTDTQYFGPGTRLTVL.

J is TRBJ1-1 and V is TRBV9, with no clear D. The CDR3 loop spans 15 amino acids. The V gene's germline CDR1 is SGDLS and CDR2 YYNGEE. V shed 0 bases and J shed 1 base, with 10 bases lying between them. Here the CDR3 reads CASSVADISNTEAFF. The CDR3 DNA reads TGTGCCAGCAGCGTAGCTGACATTTCGAACACTGAAGCTTTCTTT.

V is TRBV5-1 and J is TRBJ1-1, with unresolved D. This CDR3 region has 14 residues. V was cut by 1 base and J by 1 base, with 8 bases left in between. CDR1 is SGHRS, CDR2 YFSETQ, per germline. CDR3: CASSLIGGNTEAFF. Written as DNA, the CDR3 is TGCGCCAGCAGCTTGATAGGAGGGAACACTGAAGCTTTCTTT.

The chain links TRBV19 to TRBJ1-4; D gene ambiguous. Trimming pared 6 bases from V and 0 bases from J, leaving 8 bases between. This CDR3 contains 14 residues. Germline V gene lookup returns CDR1 LNHDA and CDR2 SQIVND (reference sequence). The CDR3 sequence: CASRRTATNEKLFF. CDR3 sequence (DNA): TGTGCCAGTAGGAGGACTGCAACTAATGAAAAACTGTTTTTT. Full variable domain (missing parts from reference TRBV19 and TRBJ1-4): DGGITQSPKYLFRKEGQNVTLSCEQNLNHDAMYWYRQDPGQGLRLIYYSQIVNDFQKGDIAEGYSVSREKKESFPLTVTSAQKNPTAFYLCASRRTATNEKLFFGSGTQLSVL.

The genes are TRBV13 and TRBJ1-2, with 7 bases matching TRBD1. Germline V gives CDR1 PRHDT, CDR2 FYEKMQ (reference sequence). With V trimmed by 5 bases and J by 4 bases, 7 bases remained unmatched. CDR3 length equals 14 residues. The CDR3 DNA follows: TGTGCCAGCAGCCCGGGACAGACTTTCTATGGCTACACCTTC. It is translated as CASSPGQTFYGYTF.

Sample share makes this clone medium-sized (0.01 to 0.1%). The chain joins TRBV5-4 to TRBJ2-7, with D tentatively TRBD2 (6 bases). Germline V gene data show CDR1 as SGHNT and CDR2 as YYREEE (reference sequence). This CDR3 comprises 13 residues. V was pared by 1 base and J by 2 bases, with 7 bases between. CDR3 region: CASSLRGTYEQYF. CDR3 DNA: TGTGCCAGCAGCTTGCGGGGGACCTACGAGCAGTACTTC.

The rearrangement joins TRBV18 to TRBJ2-1; 10 nucleotides line up with TRBD1. Germline CDR1 reads KGHSH; CDR2 reads LQKENI. Unmatched junction bases numbered 5, after V lost 3 bases and J lost 6 bases. The CDR3 extends over 15 amino acids. The CDR3 here is CASSPLGTGVNEQFF. The CDR3 nucleotides are TGTGCCAGCTCACCGTTGGGGACAGGGGTCAATGAGCAGTTCTTC.

This clone was seen a single time. The chain joins TRBV6-1 to TRBJ1-5; D unresolved. Germline-derived CDR1 and CDR2 are MNHNS and SASEGT. Trimming took off 7 bases at V and 1 base at J, with 8 bases between the two ends. The CDR3 is 13 amino acids. In DNA, the CDR3 is TGTGCCAGCACGGGGAGAAGCAATCAGCCCCAGCATTTT. This sequence encodes CASTGRSNQPQHF.

The genes are TRBV4-3 and TRBJ1-1, with 7 bases aligning to TRBD1. The germline gives CDR1 LGHNA, CDR2 YSLEER. The CDR3 contains 18 residues. The V segment lost 4 bases and the J segment 0 bases; nucleotides outside the gene matches: 14. This chain's CDR3 is CASSRNPYPGQLNTEAFF. DNA of the CDR3: TGCGCCAGCAGCCGCAACCCTTACCCGGGACAGCTGAACACTGAAGCTTTCTTT.

This rearrangement joins TRBV7-2 to TRBJ2-7; D is perhaps TRBD1 (6 bases). Germline V gene sequence: CDR1 SGHTA, CDR2 FQGNSA. The V end lost 5 bases, the J end lost 3 bases, and 14 bases lay between the germline ends. This CDR3 is 14 amino acids long. CDR3 DNA: TGTGCCAGCAGCCCTACAGGGTCCTTCTACGAGCAGTACTTC. This codes for CASSPTGSFYEQYF.

V gene TRBV7-8 combines with J gene TRBJ2-3; D not resolved. Germline CDR1 and CDR2: SGHVS and FQNEAQ. Trimming removed 3 bases from V and 4 bases from J, with 8 bases in between. The CDR3 has 13 amino acids. Written as DNA, the CDR3 is TGTGCCAGCAGCTTCAGATCCCCAGATACGCAGTATTTT. Translation gives CASSFRSPDTQYF.

This rearrangement joins TRBV6-5 to TRBJ1-1, with a weak D call TRBD1 (6 bases). The length of the CDR3 is 15 residues. Trimming removed 0 bases at V and 5 bases at J, with 13 bases between. Germline V gene data show CDR1 as MNHEY and CDR2 as SVGAGI. Here the CDR3 DNA reads TGTGCCAGCAGTTACTCCGGCAGGGGTGGAACTGAAGCTTTCTTT. It yields the protein CASSYSGRGGTEAFF.